The rows below give T cell receptor beta chains drawn from one sample of a study of breast tumors, draining lymph nodes, adjacent tissues. TCRdb ran MiXCR on the multiplex PCR reads and lists one entry per CDR3 protein. The sample has about 180,000 distinct CDR3 sequences, around a third seen once. The sequencing sample was made of axillary lymph node tissue. Source of these receptors: a female donor with breast cancer. Some clones in this sample may be carry-over from other donors' samples. The CDR3 runs from the conserved cysteine through the conserved F or W.

V gene: TRBV14; CDR3 length: 19; J gene: TRBJ2-1; CDR3 protein: CASSQEEYGTSAIYNEQFF
V gene: TRBV7-3; CDR3 length: 13; J gene: TRBJ2-5; CDR3 protein: CASSLILEETQYF
V gene: TRBV4-1; CDR3 length: 15; J gene: TRBJ2-5; CDR3 protein: CASSLHNRGQETQYF
V gene: TRBV12-3/TRBV12-4; CDR3 length: 14; J gene: TRBJ2-1; CDR3 protein: CASLQGGAYNEQFF
V gene: TRBV2; CDR3 length: 22; J gene: TRBJ2-1; CDR3 protein: CASSDRWHEQFFGPGTRHEQFF
V gene: TRBV12-3/TRBV12-4; CDR3 length: 13; J gene: TRBJ2-5; CDR3 protein: CASSQGAGETQYF
V gene: TRBV7-7; CDR3 length: 15; J gene: TRBJ1-2; CDR3 protein: CASSPLIGGAHGYTF
V gene: TRBV6-5; CDR3 length: 15; J gene: TRBJ2-1; CDR3 protein: CASSHDGGSYNKQFF
V gene: TRBV7-3; CDR3 length: 13; J gene: TRBJ1-2; CDR3 protein: CASGFGANYGYTF
V gene: TRBV4-1; CDR3 length: 14; J gene: TRBJ1-1; CDR3 protein: CASGARQGNTGAFF
V gene: TRBV30; CDR3 length: 13; J gene: TRBJ1-2; CDR3 protein: CAWSRSGYYGYTF
V gene: TRBV6-1; CDR3 length: 14; J gene: TRBJ1-5; CDR3 protein: CASRPGQGDQPQHF
V gene: TRBV11-1; CDR3 length: 15; J gene: TRBJ2-1; CDR3 protein: CASIREAGSGNEQFF
V gene: TRBV11-3; CDR3 length: 14; J gene: TRBJ2-7; CDR3 protein: CASSLDSGGYEQYF
V gene: TRBV10-3; CDR3 length: 11; J gene: TRBJ2-7; CDR3 protein: CAISEGWQQYF
V gene: TRBV14; CDR3 length: 16; J gene: TRBJ1-6; CDR3 protein: CASSQERVPFNSPLHF
V gene: TRBV6-5; CDR3 length: 15; J gene: TRBJ1-3; CDR3 protein: CASRSGGAAGNTIYF
V gene: TRBV7-3; CDR3 length: 14; J gene: TRBJ2-1; CDR3 protein: CASSLRGSENEQFF
V gene: TRBV9; CDR3 length: 16; J gene: TRBJ2-3; CDR3 protein: CASSVGSGGNTDTQYF
V gene: TRBV20-1; CDR3 length: 16; J gene: TRBJ2-1; CDR3 protein: CSAIPPTSSYYNEQFF
V gene: TRBV7-9; CDR3 length: 14; J gene: TRBJ2-2; CDR3 protein: CASSTDTNRGELFF
V gene: TRBV20-1; CDR3 length: 15; J gene: TRBJ1-5; CDR3 protein: CSARGDTGLGQPQHF
V gene: TRBV4-3; CDR3 length: 15; J gene: TRBJ1-4; CDR3 protein: CASSQEVATNEKLFF
V gene: TRBV20-1; CDR3 length: 14; J gene: TRBJ1-6; CDR3 protein: CSAPLDRDNSPLHF
V gene: TRBV29-1; CDR3 length: 15; J gene: TRBJ2-2; CDR3 protein: CSVPTPDGQPGELFF
V gene: TRBV6-2/TRBV6-3; CDR3 length: 13; J gene: TRBJ1-2; CDR3 protein: CASSSGETYGYTF
V gene: TRBV18; CDR3 length: 16; J gene: TRBJ2-1; CDR3 protein: CASSPPVRVSLDEQFF
V gene: TRBV6-6; CDR3 length: 15; J gene: TRBJ1-5; CDR3 protein: CASSYLTISNQPQHF
V gene: TRBV12-3/TRBV12-4; CDR3 length: 17; J gene: TRBJ2-3; CDR3 protein: CASSLAGYGRITDTQYF
V gene: TRBV20-1; CDR3 length: 15; J gene: TRBJ1-4; CDR3 protein: CSASTSDRVGEKLFF
V gene: TRBV6-2/TRBV6-3; CDR3 length: 15; J gene: TRBJ1-2; CDR3 protein: CASSRGSGGTHGYTF
V gene: TRBV5-8; CDR3 length: 13; J gene: TRBJ1-4; CDR3 protein: CASSLQGNEKLFF
V gene: TRBV5-1; CDR3 length: 18; J gene: TRBJ1-4; CDR3 protein: CASSPYGQGIATNEKLFF
V gene: TRBV12-3/TRBV12-4; CDR3 length: 13; J gene: TRBJ1-5; CDR3 protein: CASSWGPNQPQHF
V gene: TRBV28; CDR3 length: 15; J gene: TRBJ1-2; CDR3 protein: CASSLAGATNYGYTF
V gene: TRBV5-4; CDR3 length: 15; J gene: TRBJ1-1; CDR3 protein: CASSLRTGRGTEAFF
V gene: TRBV11-1; CDR3 length: 12; J gene: TRBJ1-3; CDR3 protein: CASSLTGNTIYF
V gene: TRBV15; CDR3 length: 16; J gene: TRBJ1-2; CDR3 protein: CATSDRRTRPNYGYTF
V gene: TRBV20-1; CDR3 length: 15; J gene: TRBJ1-6; CDR3 protein: CSAPRAGGASSPLHF
V gene: TRBV5-8; CDR3 length: 16; J gene: TRBJ2-3; CDR3 protein: CASSLSSDSRTNTQYF
V gene: TRBV11-2; CDR3 length: 15; J gene: TRBJ1-2; CDR3 protein: CASSLDPTGSYGYTF
V gene: TRBV3-1; CDR3 length: 15; J gene: TRBJ1-2; CDR3 protein: CASSQEDSPWDGYTF
V gene: TRBV6-6; CDR3 length: 15; J gene: TRBJ2-7; CDR3 protein: CASSRGPAGAYEQYF
V gene: TRBV12-3/TRBV12-4; CDR3 length: 14; J gene: TRBJ1-1; CDR3 protein: CASGWAETGGRAFF
V gene: TRBV25-1; CDR3 length: 19; J gene: TRBJ2-1; CDR3 protein: CASSFRATLWFRALHEQFF
V gene: TRBV4-2; CDR3 length: 11; J gene: TRBJ2-7; CDR3 protein: CASSQGWEQYF
V gene: TRBV6-2/TRBV6-3; CDR3 length: 13; J gene: TRBJ2-7; CDR3 protein: CASSYSGSYEQYF
V gene: TRBV28; CDR3 length: 11; J gene: TRBJ2-5; CDR3 protein: CASSNSGAYYF
V gene: TRBV11-1; CDR3 length: 16; J gene: TRBJ2-5; CDR3 protein: CASSWGPLAGRETQYF
V gene: TRBV20-1; CDR3 length: 14; J gene: TRBJ1-6; CDR3 protein: CSARDRGDNSPLHF
V gene: TRBV4-2; CDR3 length: 16; J gene: TRBJ2-5; CDR3 protein: CASSQVGGSDQETQYF
V gene: TRBV20-1; CDR3 length: 15; J gene: TRBJ2-3; CDR3 protein: CSAREAGGPTDTQYF
V gene: TRBV28; CDR3 length: 16; J gene: TRBJ2-7; CDR3 protein: CASSNLGRGRAYEQYF
V gene: TRBV19; CDR3 length: 12; J gene: TRBJ1-2; CDR3 protein: CASSMELYGYTF
V gene: TRBV18; CDR3 length: 13; J gene: TRBJ2-7; CDR3 protein: CASSPWRSYEQYF
V gene: TRBV27; CDR3 length: 13; J gene: TRBJ2-7; CDR3 protein: CASRARVRGEQYF
V gene: TRBV24-1; CDR3 length: 11; J gene: TRBJ2-2; CDR3 protein: CATSSGWELFF
V gene: TRBV9; CDR3 length: 18; J gene: TRBJ2-3; CDR3 protein: CASSVGLAGGGETDTQYF
V gene: TRBV4-2; CDR3 length: 15; J gene: TRBJ1-5; CDR3 protein: CASSQVGTGTQPQHF